The 24 T cell receptor beta chains reported below all come from one sample, sequenced in a study of shared clonotypes between healthy human individuals. Naive CD8 isolation took CD45RO-negative cells positively selected for CCR7 and excluded terminally differentiated effector memory CD45RA+ cells. The protocol was immunoSEQ multiplex PCR, while the TCRdb copy is restricted to in-frame clones and leaves out a portion. The sample lists roughly 2,000,000 clones; approximately 92% were seen once. Sequencing was performed on naive CD8+ T cells from PBMCs. The receptors derive from a man aged 18 to 29 in good health. Some clones in this sample may be carry-over from other donors' samples.

This clone was recorded only once. The rearrangement joins TRBV5-1 to TRBJ1-1, with a tentative D call TRBD1 (5 bases). The CDR3 is made up of 14 amino acids. In germline, CDR1 is SGHRS, CDR2 YFSETQ. Trimming left V 2 bases short and J 6 bases short, with 14 bases between. The chain's CDR3 is CASSFGAGRPEAFF. The CDR3 DNA follows: TGCGCCAGCAGCTTTGGGGCAGGGAGGCCTGAAGCTTTCTTT.

The genes are TRBV7-9 and TRBJ2-7; possibly TRBD1 or TRBD2 for D (5 bases each). From germline, CDR1 is SEHNR and CDR2 FQNEAQ (reference sequence). CDR3 length: 15 amino acids. The V end lost 6 bases, the J end lost 0 bases, and 15 bases lay between the germline ends. CDR3: CASSSGTMSSYEQYF. The CDR3 DNA sequence: TGTGCCAGCAGTTCCGGGACGATGAGCTCCTACGAGCAGTACTTC.

This chain links TRBV7-9 with TRBJ2-3, with D perhaps TRBD1 (6 bases). CDR3 length: 13 amino acids. Germline CDR1 SEHNR, CDR2 FQNEAQ (reference sequence). V was cut by 1 base and J by 14 bases, with 16 bases left in between. The CDR3 DNA follows: TGTGCCAGCAGCTTAGGGGGGCCTCCAAGGGGGTATTTT. Amino acids: CASSLGGPPRGYF.

The rearrangement joins TRBV29-1 to TRBJ2-7; D gene unclear. Trimming took off 0 bases at V and 0 bases at J, with 9 bases between the two ends. The CDR3 is 14 residues long. Germline-derived CDR1 and CDR2 are SQVTM and ANQGSEA. In nucleotides, the CDR3 is TGCAGCGTTGAAGATGACGGCAACTCCTACGAGCAGTACTTC. This sequence encodes CSVEDDGNSYEQYF.

The rearrangement links TRBV6-5 to TRBJ2-2; no definite D call. This CDR3 is 14 amino acids long. With 2 bases removed from V and 7 bases from J, the gap between germline ends came to 11 bases. Germline values: CDR1 MNHEY, CDR2 SVGAGI. Written as DNA, the CDR3 is TGTGCCAGCAGTTACCAGAATGGGGACGGGGAGCTGTTTTTT. Translated: CASSYQNGDGELFF.

This chain connects TRBV11-2 to TRBJ2-1; D possibly corresponds to TRBD2 (5 bases). Trimming cost V 4 bases and J 0 bases, with 10 bases left between them. This CDR3 has 15 residues. Per the germline V gene, CDR1 is SGHAT and CDR2 is FQNNGV. CDR3 nucleotide sequence: TGTGCCAGCAGCTCACGGAGGCCCTCCTACAATGAGCAGTTCTTC. It is translated as CASSSRRPSYNEQFF.

Remarks on this clone: Other DNA sequences within the sample encode an identical CDR3. The rearrangement uses TRBV4-2 and TRBJ2-1, with D perhaps TRBD1 or TRBD2 (6 bases each). V lost 0 bases to trimming and J lost 8 bases, with 8 bases between them. The CDR3 covers 13 residues. Germline CDR1 LGHNA, CDR2 YNFKEQ. The CDR3: CASSQDRGDEQFF. CDR3 coding DNA: TGTGCCAGCAGCCAAGATAGGGGGGATGAGCAGTTCTTC.

The gene calls are TRBV4-3 and TRBJ2-7; no clear D. The length of the CDR3 is 14 residues. Deletions cut 1 base from V and 5 bases from J, with 12 bases between. Germline V lookup: CDR1 LGHNA, CDR2 YSLEER. This chain's CDR3 is CASSQALGGDEQYF. The CDR3 nucleotides are TGCGCCAGCAGCCAAGCTCTGGGCGGCGACGAGCAGTACTTC.

The V call is TRBV2, the J call TRBJ2-1, with TRBD2 identical over 8 bases. The germline gives CDR1 SNHLY, CDR2 FYNNEI. CDR3 length equals 15 residues. The V segment lost 10 bases and the J segment 2 bases; nucleotides outside the gene matches: 10. The CDR3 is CATKGSGGTYNEQFF. The CDR3 region has the DNA TGTGCCACCAAAGGAAGCGGGGGTACCTACAATGAGCAGTTCTTC.

V is TRBV5-4 and J is TRBJ2-5; 10 bases align to TRBD1. The germline CDR1 and CDR2 sequences are SGHNT and YYREEE (reference sequence). This CDR3 is 16 amino acids long. The trim removed 3 bases at V and 3 bases at J, leaving 8 bases unmatched. CDR3: CASSSPATGGEETQYF. DNA for the CDR3: TGTGCCAGCAGCTCGCCGGCGACAGGGGGCGAAGAGACCCAGTACTTC.

The chain carries TRBV28 and TRBJ1-2, with 8 positions matching TRBD1. The V gene end was trimmed by 6 bases and the J gene end by 7 bases; junction bases not matched to a gene: 10. CDR1 is MDHEN and CDR2 is SYDVKM in the germline V gene. This CDR3 has 14 residues. The CDR3 is CASSTRTGISGYTF. The CDR3 bases are TGTGCCAGCAGCACCCGGACAGGGATAAGTGGCTACACCTTC.

As for this clone: A read error is possible here, since a much larger clone lies one base away. The rearrangement joins TRBV21-1 to TRBJ2-7; TRBD1, the D gene given by the table, was not confirmed from the DNA. TRBV21-1 represents a pseudogene. The CDR3 spans 11 residues. The CDR3, as DNA: TGTGCCAGCAGCGACAGCTACGAGCAGTACTTC. It codes for CASSDSYEQYF.

This rearrangement joins TRBV28 to TRBJ2-5, with 7 nucleotides matching TRBD2. Germline assignment: CDR1 MDHEN and CDR2 SYDVKM. The junction had 12 bases not matched to a gene; V was cut back by 3 bases and J by 5 bases. The length of the CDR3 is 16 residues. CDR3 region: CASSFPLGGGLETQYF. CDR3 nucleotides: TGTGCCAGCAGTTTCCCGCTTGGGGGGGGTTTGGAGACCCAGTACTTC.

The V gene is TRBV28, the J gene TRBJ2-2, with 9 bases identical to TRBD1. The CDR3 loop spans 17 amino acids. Germline-derived CDR1 and CDR2 are MDHEN and SYDVKM. Trimming removed 2 bases from V and 5 bases from J; junction bases left unmatched: 9. The CDR3, as DNA: TGTGCCAGCAGTTTAAGGCGGGACAGGGATTTTACCGGGGAGCTGTTTTTT. Encoded protein: CASSLRRDRDFTGELFF. The full variable domain, rest sourced from reference TRBV28 and TRBJ2-2, is DVKVTQSSRYLVKRTGEKVFLECVQDMDHENMFWYRQDPGLGLRLIYFSYDVKMKEKGDIPEGYSVSREKKERFSLILESASTNQTSMYLCASSLRRDRDFTGELFFGEGSRLTVL.

This clone was observed once. The V and J genes are TRBV28 and TRBJ1-5, with 8 bases aligning to TRBD1. V gave up 4 bases and J gave up 0 bases; unmatched junction bases: 8. Per germline, CDR1 MDHEN and CDR2 SYDVKM. The CDR3 consists of 17 residues. CDR3 protein: CASSSPDRAPSNQPQHF. CDR3 in DNA: TGTGCCAGCAGTTCCCCGGACAGGGCCCCTAGCAATCAGCCCCAGCATTTT.

V usage is TRBV11-2 and J usage is TRBJ2-7, with D unresolved. CDR1 and CDR2 (germline): SGHAT, FQNNGV. The CDR3 is 12 residues long. Trimming removed 5 bases at V and 1 base at J, with 6 bases between. The CDR3 nucleotides read TGTGCCAGCAGCGCAAAGTCCTACGAGCAGTACTTC. Protein product: CASSAKSYEQYF.

This clone came up once. The chain uses TRBV27 and TRBJ2-7; D is possibly TRBD2 (6 bases). Per the germline V gene, CDR1 is MNHEY and CDR2 is SMNVEV (reference sequence). Trimming shortened V by 4 bases and J by 5 bases, and 24 bases separated the two germline ends. The CDR3 has 17 amino acids. The CDR3 here is CASSSYAGTGRFNEQYF. The CDR3, as DNA: TGTGCCAGCAGTTCCTACGCCGGGACTGGGCGTTTCAACGAGCAGTACTTC.

The V gene is TRBV4-1, the J gene TRBJ2-7, with TRBD2 as a possible D gene (5 bases). The CDR3 consists of 14 residues. From germline, CDR1 is MGHRA and CDR2 YSYEKL. V shed 4 bases and J shed 3 bases, with 13 bases lying between them. DNA of the CDR3: TGCGCCAGCAGCCCCAACCGAGGGAACTACGAGCAGTACTTC. Translated: CASSPNRGNYEQYF.

About this clone itself: Other nucleotide sequences from this sample produce the same CDR3. This CDR3 is CASSVVGTEETQYF. CDR3 sequence (DNA): TGTGCCAGCAGCGTAGTAGGGACTGAAGAGACCCAGTACTTC. This chain uses TRBV9 with TRBJ2-5, with D maybe TRBD2 (6 bases). Trimming took off 0 bases at V and 3 bases at J, with 9 bases between the two ends. Germline CDR1 and CDR2: SGDLS and YYNGEE. The CDR3 length is 14 residues.

The chain carries TRBV7-9 and TRBJ1-3; no reliable D call. Per germline, CDR1 SEHNR and CDR2 FQNEAQ (reference sequence). V dropped 2 bases and J dropped 4 bases, with 12 bases sitting between them. The CDR3 has 15 amino acids. CDR3 region: CASSLREVSGNTIYF. CDR3 sequence (DNA): TGTGCCAGCAGCTTACGGGAGGTCTCCGGAAACACCATATATTTT.

This chain joins TRBV14 and TRBJ2-1; 9 bases are shared with TRBD2. Germline V gene data show CDR1 as SGHDN and CDR2 as FVKESK. The CDR3 runs to 17 residues. J lost 8 bases, V lost 1 base, and 12 bases had no gene match. DNA for the CDR3: TGTGCCAGCAGCCAAGTAAAAATAGCGGGAGTTAACGATGAGCAGTTCTTC. This codes for CASSQVKIAGVNDEQFF.

The V and J genes are TRBV27 and TRBJ1-5; D is ambiguous. The germline V and J ends were trimmed by 6 bases and 0 bases, with 15 bases remaining between them. Germline values: CDR1 MNHEY, CDR2 SMNVEV (reference sequence). CDR3 length equals 16 residues. The CDR3 sequence is CASSPNSDLSNQPQHF. CDR3 in DNA: TGTGCCAGCAGCCCCAACTCGGACCTTAGCAATCAGCCCCAGCATTTT.

The chain couples TRBV19 to TRBJ2-7; TRBD1 matches 9 bases. CDR3 length equals 14 residues. Germline assignment: CDR1 LNHDA and CDR2 SQIVND (reference sequence). The trim removed 7 bases at V and 6 bases at J, leaving 10 bases unmatched. DNA for the CDR3: TGTGCCAGTAACATACCGGGACAGGGTAGCGAGCAGTACTTC. This encodes CASNIPGQGSEQYF.

This clone was seen only a few times. J is TRBJ2-7 and V is TRBV7-6; TRBD1 is a possible D gene (7 bases). The CDR3 sequence is 15 residues long. V was trimmed by 5 bases and J by 2 bases, leaving 16 bases between them. Germline CDR1 reads SGHVS; CDR2 reads FNYEAQ. The CDR3 DNA follows: TGTGCCAGCAGCCCGACAGGGTCGGGGGCCTACGAGCAGTACTTC. Translated: CASSPTGSGAYEQYF.